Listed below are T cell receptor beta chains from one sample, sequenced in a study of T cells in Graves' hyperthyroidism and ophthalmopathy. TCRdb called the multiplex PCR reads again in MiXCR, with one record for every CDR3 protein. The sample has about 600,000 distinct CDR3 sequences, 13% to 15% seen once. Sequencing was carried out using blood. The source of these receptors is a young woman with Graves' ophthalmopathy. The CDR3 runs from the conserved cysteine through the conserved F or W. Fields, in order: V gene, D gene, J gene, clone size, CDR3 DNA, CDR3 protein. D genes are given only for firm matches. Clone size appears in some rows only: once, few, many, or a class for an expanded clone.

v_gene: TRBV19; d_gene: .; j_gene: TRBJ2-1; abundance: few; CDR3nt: TGTGCCAGTAGTCCCACCGGGATAATAACCTACAATGAGCAGTTCTTC; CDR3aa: CASSPTGIITYNEQFF
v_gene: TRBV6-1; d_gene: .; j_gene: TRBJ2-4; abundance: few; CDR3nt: TGTGCCAGCAGTGAATCAGGACAAGCCAAAAACATTCAGTACTTC; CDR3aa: CASSESGQAKNIQYF
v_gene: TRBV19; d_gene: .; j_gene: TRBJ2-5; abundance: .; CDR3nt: TGTGCCAGTAGTGCAGGGAGGGAGACCCAGTACTTC; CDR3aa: CASSAGRETQYF
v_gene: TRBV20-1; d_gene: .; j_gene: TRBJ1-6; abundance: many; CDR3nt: TGCAGTGCTAAAGGCAGGGATCTTAATTCACCCCTCCACTTT; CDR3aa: CSAKGRDLNSPLHF
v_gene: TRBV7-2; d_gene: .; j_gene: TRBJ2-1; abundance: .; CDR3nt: TGTGCCAGCAGCTTAGGAGCAATCAATGAGCAGTTCTTC; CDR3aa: CASSLGAINEQFF
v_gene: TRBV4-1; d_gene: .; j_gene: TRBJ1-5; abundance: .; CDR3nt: TGCGCCAGCAGCCAAGGGGGGGCCTGGAGCAATCAGCCCCAGCATTTT; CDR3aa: CASSQGGAWSNQPQHF
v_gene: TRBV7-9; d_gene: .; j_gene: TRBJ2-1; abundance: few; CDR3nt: TGTGCCAGCAGCTCCTTACGTACCCAGACGAAGAACAATGAGCAGTTCTTC; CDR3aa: CASSSLRTQTKNNEQFF
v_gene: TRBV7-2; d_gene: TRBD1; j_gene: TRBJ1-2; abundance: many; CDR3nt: TGTGCCAGCAGCTTACTGCCAGGGGGAAGTGGCTACACCTTC; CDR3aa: CASSLLPGGSGYTF
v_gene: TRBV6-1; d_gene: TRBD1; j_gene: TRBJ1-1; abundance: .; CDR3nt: TGTGCCAGCAGGCCGGAGGACAGGGGGCCGGCTGAAGCTTTCTTT; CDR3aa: CASRPEDRGPAEAFF
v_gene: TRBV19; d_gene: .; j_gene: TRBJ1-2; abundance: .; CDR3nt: TGTGCCAGTAGTATTGCCAGGGGCTATGGCTACACCTTC; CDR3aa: CASSIARGYGYTF
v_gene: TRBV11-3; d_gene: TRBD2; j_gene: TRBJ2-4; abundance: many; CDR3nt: TGTGCCAGCAGCTCCCTGAGCGGGGGAGATGCAGACATTCAGTACTTC; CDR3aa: CASSSLSGGDADIQYF
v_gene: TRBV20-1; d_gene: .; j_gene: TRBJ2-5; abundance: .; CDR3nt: TGCAGTGCTAGGGGTTCTTCTGGGGAGACCCAGTACTTC; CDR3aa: CSARGSSGETQYF
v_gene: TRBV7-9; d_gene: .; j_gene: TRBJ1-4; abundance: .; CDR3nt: TGTGCCAGCAGCTTCGGGGTGAATGAAAAACTGTTTTTT; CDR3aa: CASSFGVNEKLFF
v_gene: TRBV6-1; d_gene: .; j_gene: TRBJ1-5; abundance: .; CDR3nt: TGTGCCAGCAGTGAAGCGGCCTGGGGTAGCAATCAGCCCCAGCATTTT; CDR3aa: CASSEAAWGSNQPQHF
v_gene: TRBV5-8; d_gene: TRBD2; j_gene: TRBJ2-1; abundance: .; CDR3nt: TGTGCCAGCAGCGGGACTAGCGGGAGCTCGAAGTTCTTC; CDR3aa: CASSGTSGSSKFF
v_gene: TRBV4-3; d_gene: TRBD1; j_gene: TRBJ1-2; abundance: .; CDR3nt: TGCGCCAGCAGCCATCCCTATGCTGAGGACAGGTATGGCTGCACCTTC; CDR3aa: CASSHPYAEDRYGCTF
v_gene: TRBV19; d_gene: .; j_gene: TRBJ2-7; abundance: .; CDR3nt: TGTGCCAGTAGTGGGGCGGGTAGCAGTTCCTACGAGCAGTACTTC; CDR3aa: CASSGAGSSSYEQYF
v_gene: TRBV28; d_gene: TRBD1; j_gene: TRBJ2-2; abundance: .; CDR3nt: TGTGCCAGCAGTTCCTTCTATTTGACAGGGGCGAACACCGGGGAGCTGTTTTTT; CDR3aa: CASSSFYLTGANTGELFF
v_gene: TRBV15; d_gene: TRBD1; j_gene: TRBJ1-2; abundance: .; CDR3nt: TGTGCCACCAGCGACCGCGCCAGGGGGCGGGATGGCTACACCTTC; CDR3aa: CATSDRARGRDGYTF
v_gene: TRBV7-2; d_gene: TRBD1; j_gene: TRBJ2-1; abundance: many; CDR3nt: TGTGCCAGCAGCTCTTGGACAGGGGGGCGGTACAATGAGCAGTTCTTC; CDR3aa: CASSSWTGGRYNEQFF
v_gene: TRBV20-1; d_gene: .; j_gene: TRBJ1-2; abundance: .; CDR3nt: TGCAGTGCTAGAGGATCCTCGGGACAAAAATATGGCTACACCTTC; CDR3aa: CSARGSSGQKYGYTF
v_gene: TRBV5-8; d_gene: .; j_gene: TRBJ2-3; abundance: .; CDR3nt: TGTGCCAGCAGCTTTCTTAGTACGCAGTATTTT; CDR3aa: CASSFLSTQYF
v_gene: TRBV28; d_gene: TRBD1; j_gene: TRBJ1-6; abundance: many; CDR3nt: TGTGCCAGCAGTTCTGGACAGGGGGCTGGCTATAATTCACCCCTCCACTTT; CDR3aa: CASSSGQGAGYNSPLHF
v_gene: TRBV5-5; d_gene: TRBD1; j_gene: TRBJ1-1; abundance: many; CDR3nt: TGTGCCAGCAGCCTTGGCGCAGGGGGCGGTTGGACTGAAGCTTTCTTT; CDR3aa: CASSLGAGGGWTEAFF
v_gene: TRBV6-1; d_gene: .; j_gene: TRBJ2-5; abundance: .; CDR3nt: TGTGCCAGCAGCCAAGTAGCCCAGGTTGAAGAGACCCAGTACTTC; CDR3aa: CASSQVAQVEETQYF
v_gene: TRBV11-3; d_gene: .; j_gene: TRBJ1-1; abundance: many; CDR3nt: TGTGCCAGCCAATACTTCAACACTGAAGCTTTCTTT; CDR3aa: CASQYFNTEAFF
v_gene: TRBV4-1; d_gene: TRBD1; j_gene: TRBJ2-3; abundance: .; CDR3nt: TGCGCCAGCAGCCTCGGACAGGTTCCCACAGATACGCAGTATTTT; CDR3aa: CASSLGQVPTDTQYF
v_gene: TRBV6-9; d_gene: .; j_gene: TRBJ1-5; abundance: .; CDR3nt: TGTGCCAGCACCCCAAAGGAGGGTGGCAATCAGCCCCAGCATTTT; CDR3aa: CASTPKEGGNQPQHF
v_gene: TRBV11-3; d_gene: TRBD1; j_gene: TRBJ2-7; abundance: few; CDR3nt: TGTGCCAGTCAGCAGACCAGGGGGTCCTACGAGCAGTACTTC; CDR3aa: CASQQTRGSYEQYF
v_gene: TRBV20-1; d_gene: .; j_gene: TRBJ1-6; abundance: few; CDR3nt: TGCAGTGCTAGGCCCCGACAGATCACAGATTATAATTCACCCCTCCACTTT; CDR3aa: CSARPRQITDYNSPLHF
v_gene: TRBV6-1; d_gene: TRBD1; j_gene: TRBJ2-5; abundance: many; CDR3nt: TGTGCCAGCAGTACCTTGGGACAGCAAGAGACCCAGTACTTC; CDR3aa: CASSTLGQQETQYF
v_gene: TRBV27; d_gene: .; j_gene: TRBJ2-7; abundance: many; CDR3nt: TGTGCCAGCAGTTTAGGAGGGATCCCCTACGAGCAGTACTTC; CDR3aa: CASSLGGIPYEQYF
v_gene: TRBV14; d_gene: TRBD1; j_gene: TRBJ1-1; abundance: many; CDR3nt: TGTGCCAGCAGCCCCGGTCTGGGACAGCTCATGAACACTGAAGCTTTCTTT; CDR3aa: CASSPGLGQLMNTEAFF
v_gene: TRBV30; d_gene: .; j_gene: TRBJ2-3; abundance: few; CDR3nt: TGTGCCTGGAGTATCTGGGGGGATACGCAGTATTTT; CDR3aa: CAWSIWGDTQYF
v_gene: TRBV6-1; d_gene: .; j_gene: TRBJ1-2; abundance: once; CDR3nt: TGTGCCACAGCCCAAGATGGAGGCTACACCTTC; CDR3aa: CATAQDGGYTF
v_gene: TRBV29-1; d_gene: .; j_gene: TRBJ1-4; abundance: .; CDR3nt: TGCAGCGTTCTTGACATCACCCCGGGAGAAAAACTGTTTTTT; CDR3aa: CSVLDITPGEKLFF
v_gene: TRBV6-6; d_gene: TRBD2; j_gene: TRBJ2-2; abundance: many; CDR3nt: TGTGCCAGCAGTTACGGGGGACTAGGGCCGTCCGGGGAGCTGTTTTTT; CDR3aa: CASSYGGLGPSGELFF
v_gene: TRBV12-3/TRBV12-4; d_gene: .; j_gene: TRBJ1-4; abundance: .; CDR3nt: TGTGCCAGCAGTATTGGACGGGGGATAAAACTGTTTTTT; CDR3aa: CASSIGRGIKLFF
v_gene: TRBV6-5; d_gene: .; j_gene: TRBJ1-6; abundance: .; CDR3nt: TGTGCCAGCAGTTACGGGGACCCGGGATCCTATAATTCACCCCTCCACTTT; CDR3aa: CASSYGDPGSYNSPLHF
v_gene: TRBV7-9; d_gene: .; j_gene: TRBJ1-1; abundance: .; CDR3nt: TGTGCCAGCAGCTTATGGCAGCCTGGGACTGAAGCTTTCTTT; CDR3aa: CASSLWQPGTEAFF
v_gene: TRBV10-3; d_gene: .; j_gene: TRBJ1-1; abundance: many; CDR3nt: TGTGCCATCAGTGGTACCGGCCGGAACACTGAAGCTTTCTTT; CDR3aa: CAISGTGRNTEAFF
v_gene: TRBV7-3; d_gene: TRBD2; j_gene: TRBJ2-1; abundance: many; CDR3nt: TGTGCCAGCAGCTTCTCGGCGGGGGTCTCCTACAATGAGCAGTTCTTC; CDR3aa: CASSFSAGVSYNEQFF
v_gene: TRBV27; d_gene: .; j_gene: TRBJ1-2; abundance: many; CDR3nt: TGTGCCAGCAGTATCCAGGGATCCTATGGCTACACCTTC; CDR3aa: CASSIQGSYGYTF
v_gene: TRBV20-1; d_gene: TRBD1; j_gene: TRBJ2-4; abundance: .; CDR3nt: TGCAGTGCTAGCCCGACAGGGGGAACGTCTCGAGCCAAAAACATTCAGTACTTC; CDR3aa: CSASPTGGTSRAKNIQYF
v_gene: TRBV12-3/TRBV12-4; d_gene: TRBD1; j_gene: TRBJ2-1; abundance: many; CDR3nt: TGTGCCAGCAGTTTCTCGGGACAGGGAATAGGGCAGTTCTTC; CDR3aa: CASSFSGQGIGQFF
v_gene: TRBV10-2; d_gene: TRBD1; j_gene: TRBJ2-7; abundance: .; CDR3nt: TGCGCCAGCAGCCCCATACCCGGGACAGGGGCCCACGAGCAGTACTTC; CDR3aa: CASSPIPGTGAHEQYF